This T cell receptor beta chain originates from a study of blood T cell repertoires in COVID-19. Here immunoSEQ multiplex PCR was the method, and the copy in TCRdb shows in-frame clones only, minus some. The sample contains about 70,000 clones, approximately 83% of which appear only once. This clone was picked up one time. Germline V lookup: CDR1 MDHEN, CDR2 SYDVKM. Trimming took off 4 bases at V and 14 bases at J, with 13 bases between the two ends. CDR3 size: 11 residues. Recruited during active infection, patients (from Seattle) were subsequently followed longitudinally. This sequence originates from a man aged 30-40 years with COVID-19, enrolled during active disease. The chain employs TRBV28 and TRBJ2-3, with TRBD1 as a possible D gene (6 bases). Material for sequencing was peripheral blood. CDR3 sequence reads: CASSWDTSAYF. In nucleotides, the CDR3 is TGTGCCAGCAGTTGGGACACTAGTGCGTATTTT.